The entry below describes one T cell receptor (beta chain). One end of the junction is discordant with germline, which a read error may explain. The CDR3 runs 15 residues. From germline, CDR1 is SSHAT and CDR2 FNYEAQ (reference sequence). Original data processing: Counts of nucleated cells, estimated from reference gene primer amplification, were obtained. Method: immunoSEQ multiplex PCR; TCRdb's copy keeps in-frame clones and lacks some. The DNA was the basis for D and trimming; V, J and clone size are from that table. In the table there are roughly 52,000 clones, around nine tenths of which are singletons. This record belongs to a study of blood T cell repertoires in COVID-19. Study information: Sources were T cells, B-cell-depleted T cells, or PBMCs; the material itself was cDNA or gDNA.

Sequenced sample: peripheral blood. This TCR derives from a man in his fifties or sixties with acute or convalescent COVID-19. The rearrangement links TRBV7-7 to TRBJ1-4; D gene unclear. Here the CDR3 DNA reads TGTGCTAGCAGCTTAGGCGGTTCGGCTAATGAAAAACTGTTTTTT. It yields the protein CASSLGGSANEKLFF. The entire variable domain, with the rest obtained from reference TRBV7-7 and TRBJ1-4, is as follows: GAGVSQSPRYKVTKRGQDVTLRCDPISSHATLYWYQQALGQGPEFLTYFNYEAQPDKSGLPSDRFSAERPEGSISTLTIQRTEQRDSAMYRCASSLGGSANEKLFFGSGTQLSVL.